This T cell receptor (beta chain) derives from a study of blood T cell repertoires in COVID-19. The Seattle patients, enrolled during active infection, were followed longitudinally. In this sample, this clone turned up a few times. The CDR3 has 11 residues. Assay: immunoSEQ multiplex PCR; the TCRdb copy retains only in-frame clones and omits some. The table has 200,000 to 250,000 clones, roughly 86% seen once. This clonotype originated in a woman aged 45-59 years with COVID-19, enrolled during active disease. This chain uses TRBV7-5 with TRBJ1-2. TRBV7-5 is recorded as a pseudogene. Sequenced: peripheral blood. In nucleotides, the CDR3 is TGTGCCAGAAAACGTAGTAGTGGCTACACCTTC. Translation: CARKRSSGYTF.